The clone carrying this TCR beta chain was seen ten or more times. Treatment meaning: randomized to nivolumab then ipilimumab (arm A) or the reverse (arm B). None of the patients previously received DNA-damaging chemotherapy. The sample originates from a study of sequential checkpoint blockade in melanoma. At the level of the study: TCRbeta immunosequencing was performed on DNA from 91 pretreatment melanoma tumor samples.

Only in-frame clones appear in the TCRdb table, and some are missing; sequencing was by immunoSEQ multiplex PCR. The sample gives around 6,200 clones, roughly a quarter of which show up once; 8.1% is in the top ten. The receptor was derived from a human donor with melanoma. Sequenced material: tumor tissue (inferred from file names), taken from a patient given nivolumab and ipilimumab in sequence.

The CDR3 coding sequence is TGTGCCAGCAGTGATCTGTGGGCAATTTATCAGCCCCAGCATTTT. It yields the protein CASSDLWAIYQPQHF. The chain links TRBV6-8 to TRBJ1-5; D remains ambiguous. Trimming removed 5 bases at V and 5 bases at J, with 16 bases between. This CDR3 region has 15 residues. CDR1 and CDR2 (germline): MNHGY, SAAAGT.